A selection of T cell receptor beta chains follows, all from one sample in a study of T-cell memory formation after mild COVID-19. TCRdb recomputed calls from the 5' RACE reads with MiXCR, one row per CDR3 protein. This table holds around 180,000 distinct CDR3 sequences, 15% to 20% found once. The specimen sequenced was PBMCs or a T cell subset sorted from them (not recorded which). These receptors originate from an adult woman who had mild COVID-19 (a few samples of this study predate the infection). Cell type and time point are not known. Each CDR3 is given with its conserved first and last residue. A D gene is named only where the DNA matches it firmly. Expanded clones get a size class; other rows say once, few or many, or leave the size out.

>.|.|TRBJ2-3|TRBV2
TGTGCCAGCAGTACGGGACTCCCGATTGTTGGAAGCACAGATACGCAGTATTTT
CASSTGLPIVGSTDTQYF
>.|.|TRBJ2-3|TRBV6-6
TGTGCCAGCACACAGCGGGGCACAGATACGCAGTATTTT
CASTQRGTDTQYF
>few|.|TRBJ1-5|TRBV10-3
TGTGCCATCAGTGACGGTCGTTATAGCAATCAGCCCCAGCATTTT
CAISDGRYSNQPQHF
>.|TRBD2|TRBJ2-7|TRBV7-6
TGTGCCAGCAGCTATTACCCCGGGACTAGCGTTTCGGGCGAGCAGTACTTC
CASSYYPGTSVSGEQYF
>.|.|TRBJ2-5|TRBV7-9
TGTTCCAGCAGCTCCAGGGTGCGTGGGGAGACCCAGTACTTC
CSSSSRVRGETQYF
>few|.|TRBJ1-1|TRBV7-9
TGTGCCAGCAGCTTAGTGCCCCGATACAGGCTTAACACTGAAGCTTTCTTT
CASSLVPRYRLNTEAFF
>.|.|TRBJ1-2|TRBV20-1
TGCAGTGCTAGTGAGGGGATGAACTATGGCTACACCTTC
CSASEGMNYGYTF
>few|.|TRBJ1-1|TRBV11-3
TGTGCCAGCAGCTTAGACCATTACACTGAAGCTTTCTTT
CASSLDHYTEAFF
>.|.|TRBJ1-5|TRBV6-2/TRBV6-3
TGTGCCAGCTCAGGGGTAAATAGCAATCAGCCCCAGCATTTT
CASSGVNSNQPQHF
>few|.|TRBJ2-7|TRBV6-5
TGTGCCAGCAGTTACTCAAAGAGGTACGAGCAGTACTTC
CASSYSKRYEQYF
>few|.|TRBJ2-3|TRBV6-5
TGTGCCAGCAGTTACGCGGGACCCGTGGATACGCAGTATTTT
CASSYAGPVDTQYF
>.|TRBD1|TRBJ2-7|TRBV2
TGTGCCAGCAGTCGTATTCGAGGGACAGGACACTACGAGCAGTACTTC
CASSRIRGTGHYEQYF
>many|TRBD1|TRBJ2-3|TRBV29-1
TGCAGCGTCGGTCCCGGGACAGGGCAGGTACACGGCACAGATACGCAGTATTTT
CSVGPGTGQVHGTDTQYF
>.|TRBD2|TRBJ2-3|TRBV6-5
TGTGCCAGCAGTACGCCCGGAGGAGCGGGGGCTAAAGATACGCAGTATTTT
CASSTPGGAGAKDTQYF
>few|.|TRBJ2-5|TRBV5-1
TGCGCCAGCAGCTTGGGCTTCCAAGAGACCCAGTACTTC
CASSLGFQETQYF
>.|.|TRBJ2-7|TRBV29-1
TGCAGCGTGTATCGGGACTCCCATGGAGAGCAGTACTTC
CSVYRDSHGEQYF
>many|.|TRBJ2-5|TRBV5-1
TGCGCCAGCAGCTTGCTGGAGCCGGGAGAGACCCAGTACTTC
CASSLLEPGETQYF
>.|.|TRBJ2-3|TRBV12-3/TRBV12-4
TGTGCCAGCAGCCCTAGCAGAATAAGCACAGATACGCAGTATTTT
CASSPSRISTDTQYF
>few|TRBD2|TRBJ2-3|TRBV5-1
TGCGCCAGCAGCCGGACTAGCGGCTACGCAGATACGCAGTATTTT
CASSRTSGYADTQYF
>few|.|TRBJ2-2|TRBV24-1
TGTGCCACCAGTGATTCCGGGACACAGAACACCGGGGAGCTGTTTTTT
CATSDSGTQNTGELFF
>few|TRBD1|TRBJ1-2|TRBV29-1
TGCAGCGTTGGCGGCCGGACAGGGGCCGGCTACACCTTC
CSVGGRTGAGYTF
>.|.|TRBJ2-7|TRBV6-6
TGTGCCAGCAGTTACCTCGGTGGGGAAACGTACGAGCAGTACTTC
CASSYLGGETYEQYF
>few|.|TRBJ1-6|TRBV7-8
TGTGCCAGCAGCATTCAGGGGAGGAATTCACCCCTCCACTTT
CASSIQGRNSPLHF
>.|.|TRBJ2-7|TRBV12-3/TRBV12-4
TGTGCCAGCAGTTTTACCATCACCTACGAGCAGTACTTC
CASSFTITYEQYF
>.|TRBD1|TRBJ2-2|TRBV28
TGTGCCAGCAGTACACCCGCTCCGGGACAGGGCTCCACCGGGGAGCTGTTTTTT
CASSTPAPGQGSTGELFF
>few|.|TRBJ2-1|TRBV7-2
TGTGCCAGCAGCAATCGACCGGGACTGGGTGACAATGAGCAGTTCTTC
CASSNRPGLGDNEQFF
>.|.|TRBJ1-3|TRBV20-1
TGCAGTGCTAGTCTCCAGTCCTCTGGAAACACCATATATTTT
CSASLQSSGNTIYF
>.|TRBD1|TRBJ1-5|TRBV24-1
TGTGCCACCAGTCCGACAGGGTTAGGCAATCAGCCCCAGCATTTT
CATSPTGLGNQPQHF